The entry below describes one T cell receptor (beta chain). This CDR3 has 12 amino acids. The germline gives CDR1 MNHNS, CDR2 SASEGT. V shed 8 bases and J shed 5 bases, with 9 bases lying between them. Sample time point: persistent/refractory GD, antithyroid drugs over 5 years with positive TRAb. Following extraction of RNA from PBMCs, that RNA was used to make the TCR library. The data were obtained in a study of regulatory T cells in long-lasting Graves disease. The authors built TCR beta libraries using iRepertoire HTBI primers and Arm-PCR of CDR3 regions. TCRdb ran MiXCR on the multiplex PCR reads and lists one entry per CDR3 protein. Of a few hundred thousand distinct CDR3 sequences in the sample, roughly a quarter were seen once.

Sample: peripheral blood mononuclear cells (PBMCs), taken when the disease was refractory, from a patient treated with antithyroid drugs. The TCR was taken from a female donor with Graves disease. V is TRBV6-1 and J is TRBJ1-4; no clear D. The CDR3 spells CASGRPNEKLFF. CDR3 DNA sequence: TGTGCCAGCGGGAGGCCCAATGAAAAACTGTTTTTT.